The 29 T cell receptor beta chains reported below all come from one sample, sequenced in a study of cytomegalovirus exposure and HLA in healthy donors. PCR used 60 Vbeta primers and 13 Jbeta primers. Sequencing was performed with immunoSEQ multiplex PCR; in TCRdb, only in-frame clones are kept and a portion is missing. The sample records some 110,000 clones, roughly 76% being singletons. Source material: PBMCs. The receptors come from a man aged 45 to 65 in good health and CMV-seropositive.

This chain connects TRBV2 to TRBJ1-1, with 10 bases fitting TRBD1. Germline CDR1 and CDR2: SNHLY and FYNNEI. After removal of 10 bases from V and 3 bases from J, the junction contained 5 bases not matched to a gene. The CDR3 totals 13 residues. CDR3 sequence reads: CAMTGGLDTEAFF. The CDR3 nucleotides read TGTGCCATGACAGGGGGCCTCGACACTGAAGCTTTCTTT.

The J gene is TRBJ2-1, the V gene TRBV6-1; 12 nucleotides line up with TRBD2. J gave up 0 bases and V 4 bases, and 10 bases lay outside the gene matches. The CDR3 loop spans 19 amino acids. CDR1 and CDR2 (germline): MNHNS, SASEGT. The CDR3 spells CASSATSGRALSSYNEQFF. CDR3 nucleotide sequence: TGTGCCAGCAGTGCGACTAGCGGGAGAGCTCTTAGCTCCTACAATGAGCAGTTCTTC.

The chain combines TRBV21-1 with TRBJ2-6; the table's D gene call, TRBD1, was not cross checked with the DNA. TRBV21-1 is a recognized pseudogene. This CDR3 is built from 22 residues. The CDR3 region has the DNA TGTGCCAGCAGCAATATAGCCCCGACTCGGGACAGGGACGCCTCTGGGGCCAACGTCCTGACTTTC. Residues: CASSNIAPTRDRDASGANVLTF.

The genes are TRBV11-2 and TRBJ1-2; no clear D. The CDR3 totals 11 residues. Looked up from germline, CDR1 is SGHAT and CDR2 is FQNNGV. V was pared by 4 bases and J by 8 bases, with 8 bases between. The CDR3 bases are TGTGCCAGCAGCTACAGCCTCGGCTACACCTTC. Protein sequence: CASSYSLGYTF.

The genes are TRBV27 and TRBJ2-7; tentatively, D is TRBD2 (6 bases). Germline CDR1 MNHEY, CDR2 SMNVEV (reference sequence). The CDR3 spans 16 residues. Between the trimmed V and J ends, which lost 3 bases and 1 base, there was a span of 16 bases. The CDR3: CASSFSSSEISYEQYF. The CDR3, as DNA: TGTGCCAGCAGTTTTTCATCTAGCGAGATTTCCTACGAGCAGTACTTC.

The rearrangement links TRBV6-5 to TRBJ2-4; D perhaps matches TRBD1 (6 bases). The CDR3 spans 16 residues. V was cut by 0 bases and J by 3 bases, with 12 bases left in between. Per germline, CDR1 MNHEY and CDR2 SVGAGI. The CDR3 region is CASSYSRQALKNIQYF. Written as DNA, the CDR3 is TGTGCCAGCAGTTACTCGAGACAGGCCCTCAAAAACATTCAGTACTTC.

The chain carries TRBV6-5 and TRBJ2-4; a weak D match, TRBD1 (5 bases). Germline CDR1 and CDR2: MNHEY and SVGAGI. Between the trimmed V and J ends, which lost 2 bases and 6 bases, there was a span of 14 bases. The CDR3 contains 15 residues. The CDR3 reads CASSYDSRVANIQYF. The CDR3 DNA reads as TGTGCCAGCAGTTACGATAGCAGGGTGGCAAACATTCAGTACTTC.

The chain is built from TRBV28 and TRBJ2-3; possible D gene TRBD2, 6 bases. Trimming stripped 5 bases from V and 0 bases from J, with 15 bases between. The length of the CDR3 is 16 residues. Germline V gene sequence: CDR1 MDHEN, CDR2 SYDVKM. The CDR3 DNA sequence: TGTGCCAGCAGTGGGGCGCGCGGGACTAGCACAGATACGCAGTATTTT. Encoded protein: CASSGARGTSTDTQYF.

The CDR3 DNA sequence: TGTGCCAGTAGTACTAGGGGCACTGAAGCTTTCTTT. Protein product: CASSTRGTEAFF. The chain is built from TRBV19 and TRBJ1-1; a weak D match, TRBD1 (5 bases). The ends were cut back, 4 bases at V and 4 bases at J, with 7 bases in the middle. CDR3 size: 12 residues. Germline V gene sequence: CDR1 LNHDA, CDR2 SQIVND (reference sequence).

This clone was counted once. V gene TRBV11-3 combines with J gene TRBJ1-6; D might be TRBD1 (6 bases). Germline V gene sequence: CDR1 SGHNT, CDR2 YENEEA. V was clipped by 5 bases and J by 7 bases, with 12 bases between them. CDR3 length: 14 amino acids. The CDR3 region is CASSPGTSNSPLHF. The DNA of the CDR3 is TGTGCCAGCAGCCCCGGGACATCCAATTCACCCCTCCACTTT. Full variable domain (remainder filled in from reference TRBV11-3 and TRBJ1-6): EAGVVQSPRYKIIEKKQPVAFWCNPISGHNTLYWYLQNLGQGPELLIRYENEEAVDDSQLPKDRFSAERLKGVDSTLKIQPAELGDSAVYLCASSPGTSNSPLHFGNGTRLTVT.

The V gene is TRBV11-3, the J gene TRBJ1-3; TRBD1 is a possible D gene (6 bases). The V gene's germline CDR1 is SGHNT and CDR2 YENEEA. This CDR3 region has 16 residues. V lost 5 bases and J 0 bases, leaving 14 bases between the germline ends. The CDR3 loop is CASSAPGHPSGNTIYF. The CDR3 DNA sequence: TGTGCCAGCAGCGCACCGGGACACCCCTCTGGAAACACCATATATTTT.

The V and J genes are TRBV9 and TRBJ2-7; TRBD2 is a possible D gene (5 bases). In germline, CDR1 is SGDLS, CDR2 YYNGEE. The ends were cut back, 0 bases at V and 7 bases at J, with 20 bases in the middle. This CDR3 is 16 amino acids long. The CDR3 here is CASSVDEVGPTGEQYF. CDR3 DNA: TGTGCCAGCAGCGTAGACGAGGTAGGACCTACGGGGGAGCAGTACTTC.

The chain couples TRBV7-2 to TRBJ2-4, with TRBD1 matching over 9 bases. The CDR3 is 16 residues long. CDR1 SGHTA and CDR2 FQGNSA come from the germline V gene. Trimming at V came to 4 bases and at J to 6 bases, leaving 10 bases not matched to a gene. The CDR3 sequence is CASSSAPGQGANIQYF. The DNA of the CDR3 is TGTGCCAGCAGCTCCGCACCGGGACAGGGAGCAAACATTCAGTACTTC.

The J gene is TRBJ2-2, the V gene TRBV7-7; D possibly corresponds to TRBD1 (6 bases). The V end lost 0 bases, the J end lost 0 bases, and 8 bases lay between the germline ends. The germline gives CDR1 SSHAT, CDR2 FNYEAQ (reference sequence). This CDR3 has 16 residues. The CDR3 loop is CASSLAGHTNTGELFF. The CDR3 nucleotides read TGTGCCAGCAGCTTAGCGGGACACACGAACACCGGGGAGCTGTTTTTT.

J is TRBJ2-2 and V is TRBV5-1, with D perhaps TRBD1 (5 bases). Germline lookup yields CDR1 SGHRS and CDR2 YFSETQ. This CDR3 is built from 13 residues. V shed 4 bases and J shed 4 bases, with 8 bases lying between them. The CDR3 DNA follows: TGCGCCAGCAGCGTGACAGTCACCGGGGAGCTGTTTTTT. Protein sequence: CASSVTVTGELFF.

V usage is TRBV18 and J usage is TRBJ2-1; 8 nucleotides line up with TRBD2. The CDR3 covers 16 residues. The J segment lost 10 bases and the V segment lost 8 bases, leaving 19 bases of the junction unmatched. Germline-derived CDR1 and CDR2 are KGHSH and LQKENI. The CDR3 loop reads CASHFGTSGPNKEQFF. The DNA for the CDR3 is TGTGCCAGCCACTTCGGAACTAGCGGCCCGAATAAGGAGCAGTTCTTC.

V and J are TRBV5-1 and TRBJ1-1, with D perhaps matching TRBD1 (6 bases). CDR1 is SGHRS, CDR2 YFSETQ, per germline. V dropped 0 bases and J dropped 4 bases, with 13 bases sitting between them. The length of the CDR3 is 15 residues. Written as DNA, the CDR3 is TGCGCCAGCAGCTTGGCCGGGGGGGCTGTCACTGAAGCTTTCTTT. Translated, it gives CASSLAGGAVTEAFF.

Only a few counts were recorded for this clone. The chain has TRBV5-5 and TRBJ1-1; perhaps TRBD1 as D (6 bases). Germline lookup yields CDR1 SGHKS and CDR2 YYEKEE (reference sequence). This CDR3 is built from 13 residues. V was cut by 1 base and J by 8 bases, with 12 bases left in between. The CDR3 nucleotides are TGTGCCAGCAGCTTGATCCCCGACAGGGAAGCTTTCTTT. Its translation is CASSLIPDREAFF.

The chain employs TRBV27 and TRBJ2-1, with 13 nucleotides matching TRBD2. Trimming at V came to 5 bases and at J to 8 bases, leaving 6 bases not matched to a gene. The CDR3 is made up of 15 amino acids. CDR1 is MNHEY, CDR2 SMNVEV, per germline (reference sequence). The CDR3 nucleotides are TGTGCCAGCAGTCCGTCCGGACTAGCGGGAGATGAGCAGTTCTTC. This gives the protein CASSPSGLAGDEQFF.

This clone is a singleton in its sample. The chain combines TRBV7-8 with TRBJ1-2; 9 bases are a match to TRBD1. The CDR3 covers 14 residues. V was pared by 4 bases and J by 9 bases, with 9 bases of the junction left unmatched. Germline assignment: CDR1 SGHVS and CDR2 FQNEAQ. The CDR3 DNA reads as TGTGCCAGCAGCTCAACCACAGGGGGCAGAAGCTACACCTTC. Translated, it gives CASSSTTGGRSYTF.

This clone was seen just once. V is TRBV6-5 and J is TRBJ2-7, with TRBD2 as a possible D gene (5 bases). With 8 bases removed from V and 6 bases from J, the gap between germline ends came to 17 bases. CDR3 length equals 13 residues. Looked up from germline, CDR1 is MNHEY and CDR2 is SVGAGI. This CDR3 is CASGPGYSGEQYF. Written as DNA, the CDR3 is TGTGCCAGCGGCCCGGGGTACTCCGGCGAGCAGTACTTC.

This chain uses TRBV7-9 with TRBJ1-6; no definite D call. V lost 3 bases, J lost 9 bases, and 12 bases lay in between. CDR1 is SEHNR, CDR2 FQNEAQ, per germline (reference sequence). The CDR3 length is 14 residues. CDR3 DNA: TGTGCCAGCAGCTTGTCCCAGGCCGCTTCACCCCTCCACTTT. Translation gives CASSLSQAASPLHF.

This clone was detected only once. The J gene is TRBJ2-7, the V gene TRBV18, with D possibly being TRBD2 (6 bases). CDR1 is KGHSH and CDR2 is LQKENI in the germline V gene. This CDR3 has 15 residues. V was clipped by 3 bases and J by 3 bases, with 15 bases between them. CDR3 DNA sequence: TGTGCCAGCTCACCGAGTCTCGGGGGACTCTACGAGCAGTACTTC. Protein sequence: CASSPSLGGLYEQYF. The full variable domain, in which reference TRBV18 and TRBJ2-7 provide the parts outside the CDR3, is NAGVMQNPRHLVRRRGQEARLRCSPMKGHSHVYWYRQLPEEGLKFMVYLQKENIIDESGMPKERFSAEFPKEGPSILRIQQVVRGDSAAYFCASSPSLGGLYEQYFGPGTRLTVT.

V usage is TRBV5-1 and J usage is TRBJ2-3; weak D call: TRBD2 (6 bases). Germline V gives CDR1 SGHRS, CDR2 YFSETQ. V dropped 0 bases and J dropped 0 bases, with 11 bases sitting between them. The CDR3 sequence is 16 residues long. This CDR3 reads CASSLARSGSTDTQYF. The CDR3 DNA reads as TGCGCCAGCAGCTTGGCCAGGAGCGGGAGCACAGATACGCAGTATTTT.

The CDR3 DNA follows: TGTGCCAGCAGCTTCTTTGGCGGGGGCACCTACGAGCAGTACTTC. This gives the protein CASSFFGGGTYEQYF. This rearrangement joins TRBV7-2 to TRBJ2-7; D is possibly TRBD2 (7 bases). Germline CDR1 reads SGHTA; CDR2 reads FQGNSA. The CDR3 totals 15 residues. V gave up 3 bases and J gave up 2 bases, with 14 bases separating them.

V is TRBV7-2 and J is TRBJ1-1; D may be TRBD1 (6 bases). This CDR3 spans 12 amino acids. Trimming removed 2 bases at V and 8 bases at J, with 9 bases between. The germline CDR1 and CDR2 sequences are SGHTA and FQGNSA. In DNA form, the CDR3 reads TGTGCCAGCAGCTTATTGGGGGCCGAAGCTTTCTTT. It translates to CASSLLGAEAFF.

The count of this clone is one. V is TRBV5-1 and J is TRBJ2-7; 9 positions agree with TRBD1. The CDR3 has 14 amino acids. V lost 7 bases and J lost 5; bases outside the gene matches: 10. CDR1 is SGHRS, CDR2 YFSETQ, per germline. CDR3 coding DNA: TGCGCCAGCTCCAAAGGACAGGGGAGTAACGAGCAGTACTTC. Amino acid sequence: CASSKGQGSNEQYF. Looking up the rest from reference TRBV5-1 and TRBJ2-7 gives the full variable domain: KAGVTQTPRYLIKTRGQQVTLSCSPISGHRSVSWYQQTPGQGLQFLFEYFSETQRNKGNFPGRFSGRQFSNSRSEMNVSTLELGDSALYLCASSKGQGSNEQYFGPGTRLTVT.

The rearrangement joins TRBV6-5 to TRBJ1-5; TRBD1 aligns across 8 bases. CDR3 length: 13 residues. CDR1 is MNHEY, CDR2 SVGAGI, per germline. V was pared by 5 bases and J by 5 bases, with 2 bases of the junction left unmatched. The CDR3 nucleotides are TGTGCCAGCAGTCCGGACAGGGATCAGCCCCAGCATTTT. This codes for CASSPDRDQPQHF.

The chain couples TRBV4-1 to TRBJ2-3; no clear D. V was cut by 1 base and J by 2 bases, with 7 bases left in between. The germline V gene encodes CDR1 MGHRA and CDR2 YSYEKL. The CDR3 totals 14 residues. CDR3 residues: CASSQAGLTDTQYF. The CDR3 region has the DNA TGCGCCAGCAGCCAAGCTGGGCTCACAGATACGCAGTATTTT.